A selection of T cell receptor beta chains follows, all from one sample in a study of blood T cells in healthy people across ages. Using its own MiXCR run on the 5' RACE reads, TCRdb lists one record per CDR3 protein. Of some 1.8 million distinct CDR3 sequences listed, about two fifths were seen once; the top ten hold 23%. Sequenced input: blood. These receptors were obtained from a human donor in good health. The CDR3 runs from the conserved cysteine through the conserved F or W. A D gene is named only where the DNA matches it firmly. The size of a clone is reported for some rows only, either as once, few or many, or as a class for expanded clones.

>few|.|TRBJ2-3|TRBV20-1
CSARDRTGTRDTQYF
TGCAGTGCTAGAGACCGCACCGGGACTCGCGATACGCAGTATTTT
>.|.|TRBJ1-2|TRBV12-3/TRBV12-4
CTSSSGANYGYTF
TGTACCAGCAGTTCCGGGGCTAACTATGGCTACACCTTC
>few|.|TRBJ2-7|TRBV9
CASSRGSGYEQYF
TGTGCCAGCAGCAGGGGATCGGGCTACGAGCAGTACTTC
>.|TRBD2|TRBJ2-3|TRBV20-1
CSARLAGPTDTQYF
TGCAGTGCTAGATTAGCGGGTCCCACAGATACGCAGTATTTT
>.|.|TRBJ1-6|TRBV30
CAWSSQNSPLHF
TGTGCCTGGAGTTCGCAGAATTCACCCCTCCACTTT
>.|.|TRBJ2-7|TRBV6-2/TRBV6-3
CACSYSGGQFSYEQYF
TGTGCCTGCAGTTACAGCGGCGGTCAATTCTCCTACGAGCAGTACTTC
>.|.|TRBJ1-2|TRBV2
CASREGLLANYGYTF
TGTGCCAGCAGGGAAGGGTTGTTGGCTAACTATGGCTACACCTTC
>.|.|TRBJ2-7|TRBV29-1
CSVLGPSKKKNYEQYF
TGCAGCGTATTGGGCCCTTCGAAGAAAAAGAACTACGAGCAGTACTTC
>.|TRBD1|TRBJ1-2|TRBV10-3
CATLLDRANYGYTF
TGTGCCACCTTACTGGACAGGGCTAACTATGGCTACACCTTC
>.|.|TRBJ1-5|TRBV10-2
CAGAAGSNQPQHF
TGCGCCGGAGCTGCAGGGAGCAATCAGCCCCAGCATTTT
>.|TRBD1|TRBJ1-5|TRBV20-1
CSAQDRALNQPQHF
TGCAGTGCTCAAGACAGGGCCCTAAATCAGCCCCAGCATTTT
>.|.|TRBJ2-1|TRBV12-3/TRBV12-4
CASSPFLGGQETQFF
TGTGCCAGCAGTCCCTTCCTCGGGGGCCAAGAGACCCAGTTCTTC
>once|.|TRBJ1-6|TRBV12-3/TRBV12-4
CASTQGQNNSPLHF
TGTGCCAGCACCCAAGGGCAGAACAATTCACCCCTCCACTTT
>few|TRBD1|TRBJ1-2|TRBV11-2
CASRLTGGNNYGYTF
TGTGCCAGCAGGTTAACAGGGGGCAACAACTATGGCTACACCTTC
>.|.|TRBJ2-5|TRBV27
CASSLGVRTGETQYF
TGTGCCAGCAGTTTGGGAGTGAGGACGGGGGAGACCCAGTACTTC
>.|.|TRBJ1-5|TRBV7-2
CASSHNRGAGQWPQHF
TGTGCCAGCAGCCATAATAGGGGGGCCGGGCAATGGCCCCAGCATTTT
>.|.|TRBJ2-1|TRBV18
CAGSPGRGSYNEQFF
TGTGCCGGCTCACCAGGGAGGGGGTCATACAATGAGCAGTTCTTC
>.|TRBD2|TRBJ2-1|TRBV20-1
CSARTPGLAGDEQFF
TGCAGTGCTAGAACCCCGGGACTAGCGGGGGATGAGCAGTTCTTC
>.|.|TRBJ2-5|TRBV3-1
CASSLPGRGEETQYF
TGTGCCAGCAGCCTACCGGGCAGGGGAGAGGAGACCCAGTACTTC
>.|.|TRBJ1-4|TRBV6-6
CASTAATNEKLFF
TGTGCCAGCACTGCGGCAACTAATGAAAAACTGTTTTTT
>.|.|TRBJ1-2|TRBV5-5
CASSLNRPELSYGYTF
TGTGCCAGCAGCTTGAATCGCCCGGAGCTGTCCTATGGCTACACCTTC
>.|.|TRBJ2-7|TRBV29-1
CSVVDSQSYEQYF
TGCAGCGTTGTTGACAGCCAATCCTACGAGCAGTACTTC
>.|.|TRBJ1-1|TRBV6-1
CASSEQRPTEAFF
TGTGCCAGCAGTGAGCAGAGACCAACTGAAGCTTTCTTT
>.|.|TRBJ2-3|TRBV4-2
CVSSHEKADTQYF
TGTGTCAGCAGCCACGAAAAAGCAGATACGCAGTATTTT
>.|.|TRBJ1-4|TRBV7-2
CASSFGREKLFF
TGTGCCAGCAGCTTTGGGAGGGAAAAACTGTTTTTT
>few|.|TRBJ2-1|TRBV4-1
CASQHIGLGSDNEQFF
TGCGCCAGCCAGCATATTGGTCTGGGATCGGACAATGAGCAGTTCTTC
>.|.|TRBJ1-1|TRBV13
CASSHTSDFTEAFF
TGTGCCAGCAGCCATACGTCCGATTTCACTGAAGCTTTCTTT
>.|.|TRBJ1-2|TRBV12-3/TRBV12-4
CVSSLGQWNYGYTF
TGTGTCAGCAGTTTAGGGCAGTGGAACTATGGCTACACCTTC